The present T cell receptor beta chain was sequenced within a study of T cells after yellow fever vaccination. Broader study findings: Just a small share of clonotypes turned up in the CD4 compartment as well as the CD8 compartment. Clones that expanded after primary vaccination mostly reappeared after the booster (just under 98% CD4, 75% to 90% CD8). A faster peak, day 5 versus 15, was reached by the weaker secondary response.

V lost 5 bases to trimming and J lost 6 bases; unmatched junction nucleotides: 9. The V gene's germline CDR1 is SGHTA and CDR2 FQGTGA. The CDR3 spans 15 residues. UMIs and a universal primer site were added when TCR cDNA was made by 5'RACE template switching. TCRdb processed the 5' RACE reads anew with MiXCR; each CDR3 protein has one entry. The data show 500,000 to 550,000 distinct CDR3 sequences, with 21% seen just once and about a sixth held by the top ten. This clonotype has just a few counts. What it binds is not known. Here the sequenced sample was PBMCs, taken roughly 20 days after the first yellow fever vaccination. The chain employs TRBV7-3 and TRBJ2-1; the match to TRBD2 covers 8 bases. This sequence originates from a young man who received the YFV17D yellow fever vaccine. This CDR3 reads CASSKTRGGRNEQFF. For the CDR3, the DNA is TGTGCCAGCAGCAAAACACGGGGGGGACGCAATGAGCAGTTCTTC.